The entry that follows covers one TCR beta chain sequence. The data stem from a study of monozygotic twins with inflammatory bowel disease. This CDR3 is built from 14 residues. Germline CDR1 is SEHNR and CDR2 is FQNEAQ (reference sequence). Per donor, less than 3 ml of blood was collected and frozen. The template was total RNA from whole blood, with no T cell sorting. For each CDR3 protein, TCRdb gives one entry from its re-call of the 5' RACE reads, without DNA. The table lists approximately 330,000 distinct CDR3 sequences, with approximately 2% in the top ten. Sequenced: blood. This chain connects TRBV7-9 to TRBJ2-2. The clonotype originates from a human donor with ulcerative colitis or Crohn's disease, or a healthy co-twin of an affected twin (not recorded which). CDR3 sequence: CASSFAGITGELFF.